Listed here are 31 T cell receptor beta chains from one sample, sequenced in a study of cytomegalovirus exposure and HLA in healthy donors. Both 60 Vbeta primers and 13 Jbeta primers went into the PCR. The data were produced by immunoSEQ multiplex PCR, yet TCRdb's version contains in-frame clones alone and is incomplete. The table records 120,000 to 150,000 clones, about three quarters of them present only once. Sequenced material: PBMCs. Every receptor here comes from a woman in her thirties in good health and CMV-seronegative.

The V gene is TRBV2, the J gene TRBJ2-3, with 16 bases aligning to TRBD2. The length of the CDR3 is 17 residues. From germline, CDR1 is SNHLY and CDR2 FYNNEI. The ends lost 9 bases at V and 6 bases at J; junction bases unmatched: 12. The DNA of the CDR3 is TGTGCCAGTCGACCGGGACTAGCGGGGGGGCCGGTTGATACGCAGTATTTT. Translated, it gives CASRPGLAGGPVDTQYF.

The rearrangement joins TRBV2 to TRBJ2-7; 10 bases line up with TRBD1. J lost 3 bases, V lost 6 bases, and 8 bases had no gene match. The CDR3 is 15 amino acids. Germline V lookup: CDR1 SNHLY, CDR2 FYNNEI. CDR3 in amino acids: CASSQGQGMIYEQYF. The DNA for the CDR3 is TGTGCCAGCAGCCAGGGACAGGGGATGATCTACGAGCAGTACTTC.

About this clone: An end of the junction does not agree with germline; a read error may underlie this. This sample includes further DNA sequences coding for the same CDR3. V gene TRBV19 combines with J gene TRBJ1-6; 10 bases are shared with TRBD1. Germline V gene data show CDR1 as LNHDA and CDR2 as SQIVND (reference sequence). CDR3 length: 17 residues. CDR3 DNA sequence: TGTGCCAGTAGTATAGACATCGGGACAGGGGATAATTCACCCCTCCACTTC. This encodes CASSIDIGTGDNSPLHF.

The chain is built from TRBV7-9 and TRBJ1-2, with 7 bases identical to TRBD1. The J segment lost 2 bases and the V segment lost 5 bases, leaving 2 bases of the junction unmatched. CDR1 and CDR2 (germline): SEHNR, FQNEAQ (reference sequence). The CDR3 consists of 13 residues. In nucleotides, the CDR3 is TGTGCCAGCAGCCAACAGGGGAACTATGGCTACACCTTC. Encoded protein: CASSQQGNYGYTF. Full variable domain (rest looked up from reference TRBV7-9 and TRBJ1-2): DTGVSQNPRHKITKRGQNVTFRCDPISEHNRLYWYRQTLGQGPEFLTYFQNEAQLEKSRLLSDRFSAERPKGSFSTLEIQRTEQGDSAMYLCASSQQGNYGYTFGSGTRLTVV.

This chain connects TRBV5-1 to TRBJ1-1; 8 bases match TRBD1. Germline values: CDR1 SGHRS, CDR2 YFSETQ. V trimming: 0 bases; J trimming: 10 bases; junction bases outside the gene matches: 2. The CDR3 covers 12 residues. This CDR3 is CASSLEGQGAFF. In nucleotides, the CDR3 is TGCGCCAGCAGCTTGGAAGGACAGGGAGCTTTCTTT. The whole variable domain, filled in from reference TRBV5-1 and TRBJ1-1, reads KAGVTQTPRYLIKTRGQQVTLSCSPISGHRSVSWYQQTPGQGLQFLFEYFSETQRNKGNFPGRFSGRQFSNSRSEMNVSTLELGDSALYLCASSLEGQGAFFGQGTRLTVV.

The chain has TRBV7-8 and TRBJ2-1; D gene ambiguous. Germline V gives CDR1 SGHVS, CDR2 FQNEAQ. V lost 5 bases, J lost 2 bases, and 16 bases lay in between. The CDR3 is made up of 16 amino acids. CDR3 sequence (DNA): TGTGCCAGCAGCCGTAGCCCGGATTCCCCCTACAATGAGCAGTTCTTC. This gives the protein CASSRSPDSPYNEQFF. Full variable domain (missing parts from reference TRBV7-8 and TRBJ2-1): GAGVSQSPRYKVAKRGQDVALRCDPISGHVSLFWYQQALGQGPEFLTYFQNEAQLDKSGLPSDRFFAERPEGSVSTLKIQRTQQEDSAVYLCASSRSPDSPYNEQFFGPGTRLTVL.

The table lists this clone with a few counts. The chain couples TRBV27 to TRBJ2-7; TRBD1 matches 11 bases. With V trimmed by 7 bases and J by 5 bases, 4 bases remained unmatched. Germline CDR1 reads MNHEY; CDR2 reads SMNVEV (reference sequence). The CDR3 is made up of 13 amino acids. The CDR3 bases are TGTGCCAGCACCCGGACAGGGGGCAACGAGCAGTACTTC. It codes for CASTRTGGNEQYF.

The chain has TRBV7-3 and TRBJ1-2; D is unresolved. Trimming shortened V by 2 bases and J by 3 bases, and 7 bases separated the two germline ends. The CDR3 loop spans 13 amino acids. The V gene's germline CDR1 is SGHTA and CDR2 FQGTGA. CDR3 protein: CASSLEQYYGYTF. The CDR3 nucleotides read TGTGCCAGCAGCTTAGAACAGTACTATGGCTACACCTTC.

The chain combines TRBV7-6 with TRBJ2-7, with a tentative D call TRBD2 (5 bases). CDR1 and CDR2 from the germline V gene are SGHVS and FNYEAQ. Trimming shortened V by 5 bases and J by 0 bases, and 8 bases separated the two germline ends. The CDR3 has 13 residues. As DNA, the CDR3 is TGTGCCAGCAGCGACGGGATCTCCTACGAGCAGTACTTC. It yields the protein CASSDGISYEQYF.

This clone was recorded only once. V is TRBV2 and J is TRBJ1-1; 12 bases map to TRBD1. Germline CDR1 reads SNHLY; CDR2 reads FYNNEI. The trim removed 3 bases at V and 4 bases at J, leaving 12 bases unmatched. CDR3 length: 18 residues. The CDR3: CASSDDVGQGAFGTEAFF. The CDR3 DNA follows: TGTGCCAGCAGTGACGATGTGGGACAGGGGGCGTTCGGCACTGAAGCTTTCTTT.

The chain employs TRBV30 and TRBJ1-4, with D maybe TRBD1 (6 bases). This CDR3 has 14 amino acids. The germline V and J ends were trimmed by 2 bases and 2 bases, with 9 bases remaining between them. Germline assignment: CDR1 GTSNPN and CDR2 SVGIG (reference sequence). In DNA form, the CDR3 reads TGTGCCTGGAGTCCGGGACATACTAATGAAAAACTGTTTTTT. Its protein product is CAWSPGHTNEKLFF. Full variable domain (remainder filled in from reference TRBV30 and TRBJ1-4): SQTIHQWPATLVQPVGSPLSLECTVEGTSNPNLYWYRQAAGRGLQLLFYSVGIGQISSEVPQNLSASRPQDRQFILSSKKLLLSDSGFYLCAWSPGHTNEKLFFGSGTQLSVL.

This chain connects TRBV13 to TRBJ2-2; no clear D gene. The CDR3 covers 12 residues. The V gene lost 5 bases and the J gene lost 5 bases, with 6 bases spanning the gap. Germline values: CDR1 PRHDT, CDR2 FYEKMQ (reference sequence). The CDR3 here is CASSPRTGELFF. DNA of the CDR3: TGTGCCAGCAGCCCCCGTACCGGGGAGCTGTTTTTT.

This sequence joins TRBV5-1 and TRBJ2-7; TRBD1 might be the D (5 bases). Trimming cost V 4 bases and J 5 bases, with 13 bases left between them. The CDR3 covers 13 residues. Germline lookup yields CDR1 SGHRS and CDR2 YFSETQ. In nucleotides, the CDR3 is TGCGCCAGCAGCGGGGCAGGGTTTAACGAGCAGTACTTC. As protein: CASSGAGFNEQYF.

The rearrangement links TRBV5-4 to TRBJ2-1; 7 bases agree with TRBD2. Germline V gene data show CDR1 as SGHNT and CDR2 as YYREEE (reference sequence). V dropped 7 bases and J dropped 7; count of bases not matched to a gene: 11. The CDR3 runs 14 residues. In nucleotides, the CDR3 is TGTGCCAGCCGGGGAGGGCTGGGTCCAAATGAGCAGTTCTTC. Its translation: CASRGGLGPNEQFF.

The J gene is TRBJ1-1, the V gene TRBV2; 7 bases are shared with TRBD1. Per germline, CDR1 SNHLY and CDR2 FYNNEI. CDR3 length: 13 amino acids. V lost 4 bases and J lost 6; bases outside the gene matches: 5. The CDR3 nucleotides read TGTGCCAGCAGTGCACAGGGGACCGCTGAAGCTTTCTTT. It codes for CASSAQGTAEAFF.

The chain uses TRBV6-1 and TRBJ1-5, with D possibly matching TRBD1 (5 bases). The germline gives CDR1 MNHNS, CDR2 SASEGT. The CDR3 is 16 residues long. V dropped 4 bases and J dropped 0 bases, with 13 bases sitting between them. The CDR3 DNA sequence: TGTGCCAGCAGTGGAGACAGCGAATATAGCAATCAGCCCCAGCATTTT. It codes for CASSGDSEYSNQPQHF.

This clone was counted only a few times. The chain uses TRBV14 and TRBJ1-2; D ambiguous. V lost 0 bases and J lost 0, with 8 bases in between. Germline CDR1 SGHDN, CDR2 FVKESK. This CDR3 comprises 15 residues. The CDR3, as DNA: TGTGCCAGCAGCCAAGACGGGTCCCCTAACTATGGCTACACCTTC. As protein: CASSQDGSPNYGYTF. Using reference TRBV14 and TRBJ1-2 for the parts outside the CDR3, the full variable domain is EAGVTQFPSHSVIEKGQTVTLRCDPISGHDNLYWYRRVMGKEIKFLLHFVKESKQDESGMPNNRFLAERTGGTYSTLKVQPAELEDSGVYFCASSQDGSPNYGYTFGSGTRLTVV.

The chain is built from TRBV29-1 and TRBJ2-7; TRBD1 matches at 12 bases. This CDR3 region has 13 residues. Unmatched junction bases numbered 6, after V lost 5 bases and J lost 7 bases. Germline V gene sequence: CDR1 SQVTM, CDR2 ANQGSEA. The CDR3 spells CSVRGDRGREQYF. CDR3 in DNA: TGCAGCGTTCGCGGGGACAGGGGGCGAGAGCAGTACTTC.

This clone was detected a few times. The CDR3 here is CASSSPAGPYGYTF. The CDR3 DNA follows: TGTGCCAGCAGTTCCCCGGCAGGGCCCTATGGCTACACCTTC. The chain links TRBV27 to TRBJ1-2; D is perhaps TRBD1 (5 bases). Trimming pared 4 bases from V and 4 bases from J, leaving 13 bases between. The V gene's germline CDR1 is MNHEY and CDR2 SMNVEV (reference sequence). This CDR3 region has 14 residues.

The V gene is TRBV19, the J gene TRBJ1-2, with 8 bases identical to TRBD1. CDR1 and CDR2 (germline): LNHDA, SQIVND (reference sequence). The CDR3 consists of 15 residues. Germline trimming cut 3 bases from V and 8 bases from J; bases unmatched to any gene: 11. As DNA, the CDR3 is TGTGCCAGTAGTATCCTGGACAGGGAAAAGGGAGGCTACACCTTC. The encoded protein is CASSILDREKGGYTF.

The genes are TRBV2 and TRBJ2-5; the D is unclear. The CDR3 spans 12 residues. In germline, CDR1 is SNHLY, CDR2 FYNNEI. Trimming took 8 bases from V and 5 from J, leaving 12 bases between them. CDR3 protein: CASLTPAETQYF. The CDR3 coding sequence is TGTGCCAGCCTGACACCGGCGGAGACCCAGTACTTC.

This chain uses TRBV20-1 with TRBJ2-7, with 8 bases aligning to TRBD2. The CDR3 has 11 residues. Germline assignment: CDR1 DFQATT and CDR2 SNEGSKA (reference sequence). V trimming: 6 bases; J trimming: 5 bases; junction bases outside the gene matches: 3. The CDR3 nucleotides are TGCAGTGCCGGGAGGGGCCACGAGCAGTACTTC. Protein: CSAGRGHEQYF.

This chain connects TRBV6-5 to TRBJ2-1, with a possible D match to TRBD1 (5 bases). V was pared by 6 bases and J by 1 base, with 13 bases between. CDR3 length: 15 residues. CDR1 and CDR2 from the germline V gene are MNHEY and SVGAGI. This CDR3 reads CASSHPGLSYNEQFF. The CDR3 nucleotides are TGTGCCAGCAGCCACCCAGGGTTGTCCTACAATGAGCAGTTCTTC.

This clone is a singleton in its sample. The chain links TRBV7-9 to TRBJ2-1, with TRBD2 matching 8 bases. Germline CDR1 is SEHNR and CDR2 is FQNEAQ (reference sequence). V lost 3 bases and J lost 5; bases outside the gene matches: 9. The CDR3 loop spans 16 amino acids. CDR3 DNA: TGTGCCAGCAGCTTCCTGAGCCCAGCGGGGGACAATGAGCAGTTCTTC. Residues: CASSFLSPAGDNEQFF. The full variable domain, in which reference TRBV7-9 and TRBJ2-1 provide the parts outside the CDR3, is DTGVSQNPRHKITKRGQNVTFRCDPISEHNRLYWYRQTLGQGPEFLTYFQNEAQLEKSRLLSDRFSAERPKGSFSTLEIQRTEQGDSAMYLCASSFLSPAGDNEQFFGPGTRLTVL.

The chain uses TRBV20-1 and TRBJ2-7, with a weak D call TRBD1 (6 bases). The germline V gene has CDR1 DFQATT and CDR2 SNEGSKA (reference sequence). The length of the CDR3 is 11 residues. Trimming pared 6 bases from V and 6 bases from J, leaving 12 bases between. CDR3 coding DNA: TGCAGTGCCACCACAGGGCTCGAGCAGTACTTC. It specifies CSATTGLEQYF.

This clone was seen just once. The chain links TRBV6-1 to TRBJ2-6; D uncertain. Deletions cut 2 bases from V and 5 bases from J, with 4 bases between. The CDR3 contains 13 residues. Germline-derived CDR1 and CDR2 are MNHNS and SASEGT. This CDR3 reads CASSEIWANVLTF. Written as DNA, the CDR3 is TGTGCCAGCAGTGAAATCTGGGCCAACGTCCTGACTTTC.

The chain carries TRBV7-2 and TRBJ2-5, with D possibly matching TRBD1 (6 bases). The V end lost 1 base, the J end lost 1 base, and 10 bases lay between the germline ends. In germline, CDR1 is SGHTA, CDR2 FQGNSA. The CDR3 totals 15 residues. The CDR3: CASSLVDRAQETQYF. The CDR3 DNA reads as TGTGCCAGCAGCTTAGTGGACAGAGCCCAAGAGACCCAGTACTTC.

The V and J genes are TRBV29-1 and TRBJ1-3; no firm D call. The germline V and J ends were trimmed by 5 bases and 0 bases, with 8 bases remaining between them. Germline CDR1 is SQVTM and CDR2 is ANQGSEA. CDR3 length: 13 residues. CDR3 DNA: TGCAGCGTTTATGGGAGCTCTGGAAACACCATATATTTT. Its translation: CSVYGSSGNTIYF.

This clone was counted once. The genes are TRBV15 and TRBJ2-2; TRBD1 matches 10 bases. The CDR3 is made up of 16 amino acids. CDR1 is LNHNV, CDR2 YYDKDF, per germline (reference sequence). Trimming removed 5 bases from V and 2 bases from J; junction bases left unmatched: 5. The CDR3 bases are TGTGCCACCAGCGGAGGGGACAGGGGAAACACCGGGGAGCTGTTTTTT. Residues: CATSGGDRGNTGELFF.

This clone was detected only a few times. Other DNA sequences in this sample translate to the same CDR3. The chain carries TRBV9 and TRBJ1-1; D ambiguous. The V and J ends lost 0 bases and 0 bases respectively, with 6 bases between them. CDR3 length: 14 residues. Germline values: CDR1 SGDLS, CDR2 YYNGEE. As DNA, the CDR3 is TGTGCCAGCAGCGTAGGTTCGGTGAACACTGAAGCTTTCTTT. Protein product: CASSVGSVNTEAFF.

This chain links TRBV7-9 with TRBJ2-1, with D tentatively TRBD2 (7 bases). CDR1 SEHNR and CDR2 FQNEAQ come from the germline V gene (reference sequence). The CDR3 covers 15 residues. Between the trimmed V and J ends, which lost 4 bases and 9 bases, there was a span of 19 bases. For the CDR3, the DNA is TGTGCCAGCAGCTCCACCGGACTAGGGGGGGTTGAGCAGTTCTTC. Its protein product is CASSSTGLGGVEQFF.